This record concerns one T cell receptor (beta chain) sequence. The sample originates from a study of technical replicates of blood from four donors. TCRdb's table, derived via immunoSEQ multiplex PCR, lists solely in-frame clones and lacks some. The sample carries tens of thousands of clones, around 97% recorded once. CDR1 is MNHEY, CDR2 SMNVEV, per germline (reference sequence). The CDR3 spans 15 residues. The V and J ends lost 5 bases and 9 bases, in that order; junction bases with no gene match: 14. This TCR came from a human donor in good health. This chain connects TRBV27 to TRBJ1-1; TRBD1 aligns across 8 bases. Sequenced sample: T cells isolated from PBMCs. The CDR3 loop reads CASSQPTGAIRKAFF. CDR3 DNA: TGTGCCAGCAGTCAACCGACAGGGGCGATTCGCAAAGCTTTCTTT.